A selection of T cell receptor beta chains follows, all from one sample in a study of T cell responses to AZD1222 COVID-19 vaccine. Here immunoSEQ multiplex PCR was the method, and the copy in TCRdb shows in-frame clones only, minus some. The data show some 150,000 clones, approximately 86% seen once. The sample consisted of peripheral blood, taken 28 days after the second dose of the MenACWY control vaccine. These receptors were collected from an adult who received the MenACWY meningococcal vaccine as a control. Both conserved end residues are part of each CDR3. The order of the fields is clone size, D gene, J gene, V gene, CDR3 protein, CDR3 DNA. D genes are given only for firm matches. Clone size, where shown, is once, few, many, or a class for clones that have expanded.

- - TRBJ1-5 TRBV4-1 CASSSNRDNNQPQHF TGCGCCAGCAGTTCAAACCGGGACAACAATCAGCCCCAGCATTTT
- TRBD1 TRBJ1-2 TRBV5-1 CASSLEGTGAFLF TGCGCCAGCAGCTTGGAAGGGACAGGGGCTTTCCTCTTC
- - TRBJ2-2 TRBV30 CASQVYSTTAGELFF TGTGCCTCCCAAGTATATTCGACCACCGCCGGGGAGCTGTTTTTT
- TRBD1 TRBJ2-6 TRBV4-2 CASSPTGTGGSGANVLTF TGTGCCAGCAGCCCTACCGGGACAGGGGGCTCTGGGGCCAACGTCCTGACTTTC
- TRBD1 TRBJ1-6 TRBV2 CASQTGVGSPLHF TGTGCCTCCCAGACAGGGGTCGGTTCACCCCTCCACTTT
- - TRBJ1-6 TRBV11-2 CASSLYDRTPSPLHF TGTGCCAGCAGCTTATATGACAGAACTCCCTCACCCCTCCACTTT
- TRBD2 TRBJ2-7 TRBV5-6 CASSRTGTRNFYEQYF TGTGCCAGCAGCCGGACGGGGACTAGAAATTTTTACGAGCAGTACTTC
few - TRBJ1-2 TRBV7-9 CASSPSATQANYGYTF TGTGCCAGCAGCCCCTCGGCGACTCAAGCTAACTATGGCTACACCTTC
- - TRBJ2-5 TRBV29-1 CSVEASWETQYF TGCAGCGTTGAAGCCAGCTGGGAGACCCAGTACTTC
- TRBD1 TRBJ1-2 TRBV19 CASIYRPGTGSYGYTF TGTGCCAGTATATATCGTCCCGGGACAGGGTCGTATGGCTACACCTTC
- - TRBJ1-5 TRBV12-3/TRBV12-4 CASKGRERQPQHF TGTGCCAGCAAAGGACGGGAGAGGCAGCCCCAGCATTTT
- TRBD1 TRBJ1-2 TRBV7-2 CASSGRQGIYGYTF TGTGCCAGCAGCGGTAGACAGGGGATCTATGGCTACACCTTC
- - TRBJ1-2 TRBV6-6 CASSAGVSSTGYTF TGTGCCAGCAGCGCTGGGGTGTCTTCCACAGGCTACACCTTC
- - TRBJ2-5 TRBV6-5 CASSYGARETQYF TGTGCCAGCAGTTACGGCGCCAGGGAGACCCAGTACTTC
- - TRBJ1-4 TRBV5-4 CASSLMGLETNEKLFF TGTGCCAGCAGCTTGATGGGATTGGAGACTAATGAAAAACTGTTTTTT
- - TRBJ2-7 TRBV6-5 CASSFGQTSYEQYF TGTGCCAGCAGCTTTGGACAGACCTCCTACGAGCAGTACTTC
- TRBD1 TRBJ1-2 TRBV5-1 CASSLRTGKDGYTF TGCGCCAGCAGCCTTCGGACAGGGAAGGATGGCTACACCTTC
- - TRBJ1-4 TRBV28 CASSFGAKGEKLFF TGTGCCAGCAGTTTCGGTGCTAAAGGAGAAAAACTGTTTTTT
- - TRBJ2-4 TRBV19 CASSAGVGAKNIQYF TGTGCCAGTAGTGCAGGGGTAGGGGCCAAAAACATTCAGTACTTC
- - TRBJ1-6 TRBV11-3 CASSLDPTYSPLHF TGTGCCAGCAGCTTAGATCCCACTTATTCACCCCTCCACTTT
- TRBD1 TRBJ1-1 TRBV5-1 CASSPRQGGLNTEAFF TGCGCCAGCAGCCCCCGACAGGGGGGATTGAACACTGAAGCTTTCTTT
- - TRBJ1-4 TRBV2 CASNFGGRPTNEKLFF TGTGCCAGTAATTTTGGCGGGAGGCCAACTAATGAAAAACTGTTTTTT
- - TRBJ1-6 TRBV11-3 CASSVGNNSPLHF TGTGCCAGCTCGGTGGGGAATAATTCACCCCTCCACTTT
- TRBD1 TRBJ2-5 TRBV23-1 CASFSCSARTGFLETQYF TGCGCCAGCTTTTCCTGTTCTGCTCGGACAGGGTTTTTGGAGACCCAGTACTTC
- TRBD1 TRBJ1-5 TRBV4-2 CASSQDRDRHNQPQHF TGTGCCAGCAGCCAAGATAGGGACAGGCACAATCAGCCCCAGCATTTT
- - TRBJ2-3 TRBV4-2 CASSQVGEGTDTQYF TGTGCCAGCAGCCAAGTGGGAGAGGGCACAGATACGCAGTATTTT
- TRBD1 TRBJ1-3 TRBV19 CASSSPPGTGNSGNTIYF TGTGCCAGTAGTTCCCCCCCCGGGACAGGGAACTCTGGAAACACCATATATTTT
- TRBD2 TRBJ2-2 TRBV19 CASSIPAGVEGELFF TGTGCCAGTAGTATCCCAGCGGGAGTAGAGGGGGAGCTGTTTTTT
- - TRBJ1-1 TRBV10-3 CAISEYGSNTEAFF TGTGCCATCAGTGAGTATGGGAGTAACACTGAAGCTTTCTTT
- - TRBJ1-2 TRBV19 CASSIGPGGVYGYTF TGTGCCAGTAGTATAGGGCCCGGGGGCGTCTATGGCTACACCTTC
- - TRBJ1-6 TRBV28 CASSRRTHYNSPLHF TGTGCCAGCAGTCGAAGGACACATTATAATTCACCCCTCCACTTT
- - TRBJ2-7 TRBV11-2 CASSPQRRSYEQYF TGTGCCAGCAGCCCCCAACGGAGGTCCTACGAGCAGTACTTC
- - TRBJ1-2 TRBV4-3 CASSQEQNYGYTF TGCGCCAGCAGCCAAGAACAGAACTATGGCTACACCTTC
- - TRBJ1-2 TRBV7-3 CASSHQGRGYTF TGTGCCAGCAGTCACCAGGGCCGTGGCTACACCTTC
- - TRBJ2-1 TRBV11-3 CASSLVGDEQFF TGTGCCAGCAGCCTCGTGGGTGACGAGCAGTTCTTC
- - TRBJ1-4 TRBV5-1 CASSGGTSTNEKLFF TGCGCCAGCAGCGGGGGGACATCAACTAATGAAAAACTGTTTTTT
- - TRBJ2-3 TRBV28 CASSLLVGQIFPDTQYF TGTGCCAGCAGTCTCCTAGTAGGACAAATATTCCCAGATACGCAGTATTTT
few - TRBJ1-5 TRBV4-1 CASSQDQAVRGNQPQHF TGCGCCAGCAGCCAAGATCAAGCTGTGAGGGGCAATCAGCCCCAGCATTTT
once - TRBJ1-1 TRBV2 CASSEQRSITEAFF TGTGCCAGCAGTGAACAGAGGTCTATCACTGAAGCTTTCTTT
- - TRBJ1-2 TRBV6-5 CASSSPSGVYGYGYTF TGTGCCAGCAGTTCACCTTCAGGGGTTTATGGCTATGGCTACACCTTC
- - TRBJ2-7 TRBV25-1 CASRSERGSSYEQYF TGTGCCAGCAGATCAGAGAGGGGAAGCTCCTACGAGCAGTACTTC
- - TRBJ2-7 TRBV4-1 CASSQVGGPRSYEQYF TGCGCCAGCAGCCAAGTCGGGGGACCCAGATCCTACGAGCAGTACTTC
once TRBD2 TRBJ2-2 TRBV5-4 CASSLTSGSSGELFF TGTGCCAGCAGCTTGACTAGCGGGAGTTCGGGGGAGCTGTTTTTT
- - TRBJ2-7 TRBV7-9 CASSLETGNKQYF TGTGCCAGCAGCTTAGAAACAGGGAATAAGCAGTACTTC
once - TRBJ1-1 TRBV7-6 CASSLARRGEAFF TGTGCCAGCAGCTTAGCTCGCCGAGGAGAAGCTTTCTTT
- - TRBJ1-2 TRBV5-1 CASSFAPRQGSNYGYTF TGCGCCAGCAGCTTCGCACCTCGGCAAGGGAGCAACTATGGCTACACCTTC
- - TRBJ2-3 TRBV3-1/TRBV3-2 CASSQGLVAGDTQYF TGTGCCAGCAGCCAAGGACTGGTGGCCGGAGATACGCAGTATTTT
once - TRBJ2-1 TRBV7-9 CASSLPWTEINEQFF TGTGCCAGCAGCTTACCGTGGACAGAGATTAATGAGCAGTTCTTC
- - TRBJ1-2 TRBV2 CASSGRLGNGYTF TGTGCCAGCAGTGGAAGACTGGGTAATGGCTACACCTTC
- - TRBJ2-3 TRBV18 CASSLGGHTDTQYF TGTGCCAGCTCACTCGGGGGCCACACAGATACGCAGTATTTT
- TRBD1 TRBJ1-1 TRBV5-4 CASSPTGRPTEAFF TGTGCCAGCAGCCCGACAGGGAGGCCCACTGAAGCTTTCTTT
- - TRBJ1-5 TRBV6-2/TRBV6-3 CASSYSRGDPRNQPQHF TGTGCCAGCAGTTACTCTCGTGGGGACCCCCGCAATCAGCCCCAGCATTTT
- TRBD1 TRBJ2-1 TRBV18 CASSLGQGSNNEQFF TGTGCCAGCTCACTGGGACAGGGATCAAACAATGAGCAGTTCTTC
- - TRBJ2-3 TRBV7-2 CASSPWTASTDTQYF TGTGCCAGCAGCCCCTGGACAGCTAGCACAGATACGCAGTATTTT
- - TRBJ2-5 TRBV7-2 CASSLGSQETQYF TGTGCCAGCAGCTTGGGAAGCCAAGAGACCCAGTACTTC